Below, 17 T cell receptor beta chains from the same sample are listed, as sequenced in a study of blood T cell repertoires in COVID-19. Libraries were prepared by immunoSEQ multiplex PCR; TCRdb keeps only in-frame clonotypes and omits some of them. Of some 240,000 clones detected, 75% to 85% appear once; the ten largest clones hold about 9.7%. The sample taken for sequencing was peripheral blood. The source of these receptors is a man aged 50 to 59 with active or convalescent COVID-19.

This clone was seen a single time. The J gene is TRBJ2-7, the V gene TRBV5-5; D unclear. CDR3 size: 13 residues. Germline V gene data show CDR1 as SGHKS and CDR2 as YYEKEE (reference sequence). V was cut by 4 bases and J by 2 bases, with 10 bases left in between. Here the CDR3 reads CASSAGSTYEQYF. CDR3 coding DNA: TGTGCCAGCAGCGCCGGGTCAACCTACGAGCAGTACTTC.

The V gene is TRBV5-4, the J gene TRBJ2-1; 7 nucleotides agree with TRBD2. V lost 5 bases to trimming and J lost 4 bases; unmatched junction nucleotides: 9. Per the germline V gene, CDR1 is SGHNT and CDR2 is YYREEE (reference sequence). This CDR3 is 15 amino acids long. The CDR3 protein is CASSGPSGNYNEQFF. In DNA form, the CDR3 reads TGTGCCAGCAGTGGACCGAGCGGGAATTACAATGAGCAGTTCTTC.

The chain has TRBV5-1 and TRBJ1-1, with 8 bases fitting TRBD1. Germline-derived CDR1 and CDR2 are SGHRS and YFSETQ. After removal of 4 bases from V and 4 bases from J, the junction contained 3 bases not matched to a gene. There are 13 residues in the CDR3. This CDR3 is CASSHGQGTEAFF. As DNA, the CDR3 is TGCGCCAGCAGCCATGGACAGGGCACTGAAGCTTTCTTT.

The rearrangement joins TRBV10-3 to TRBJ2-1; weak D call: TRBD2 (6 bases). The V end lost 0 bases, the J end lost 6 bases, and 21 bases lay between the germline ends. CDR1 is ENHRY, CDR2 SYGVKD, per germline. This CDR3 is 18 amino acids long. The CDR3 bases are TGTGCCATCAGTGAGTCGGGTGGGCGGGACTGGACCTCCAATGAGCAGTTCTTC. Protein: CAISESGGRDWTSNEQFF.

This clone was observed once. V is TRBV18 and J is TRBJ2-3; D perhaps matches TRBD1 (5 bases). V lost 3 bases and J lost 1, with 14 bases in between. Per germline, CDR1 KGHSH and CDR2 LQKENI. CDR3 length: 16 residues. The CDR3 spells CASSPQSGLGTDTQYF. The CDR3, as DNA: TGTGCCAGCTCACCGCAGTCAGGGTTAGGCACAGATACGCAGTATTTT.

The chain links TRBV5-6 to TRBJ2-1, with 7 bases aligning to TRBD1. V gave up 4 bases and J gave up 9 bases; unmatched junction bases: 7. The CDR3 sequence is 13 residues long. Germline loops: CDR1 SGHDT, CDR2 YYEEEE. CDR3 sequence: CASSIDRVGEQFF. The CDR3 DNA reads TGTGCCAGCAGCATAGACAGGGTGGGTGAGCAGTTCTTC.

The CDR3 nucleotides are TGTGCCAGCAGTTTCGGGGGGGTAAGCAATCAGCCCCAGCATTTT. It specifies CASSFGGVSNQPQHF. The chain employs TRBV5-4 and TRBJ1-5, with D maybe TRBD1 (5 bases). In germline, CDR1 is SGHNT, CDR2 YYREEE (reference sequence). This CDR3 has 15 amino acids. Trimming took off 5 bases at V and 1 base at J, with 13 bases between the two ends.

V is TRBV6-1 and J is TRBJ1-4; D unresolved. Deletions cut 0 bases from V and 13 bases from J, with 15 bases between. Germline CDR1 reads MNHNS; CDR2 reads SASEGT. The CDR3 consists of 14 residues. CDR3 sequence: CASSEAGFRGGLFF. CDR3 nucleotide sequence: TGTGCCAGCAGTGAAGCAGGGTTTCGGGGAGGACTGTTTTTT.

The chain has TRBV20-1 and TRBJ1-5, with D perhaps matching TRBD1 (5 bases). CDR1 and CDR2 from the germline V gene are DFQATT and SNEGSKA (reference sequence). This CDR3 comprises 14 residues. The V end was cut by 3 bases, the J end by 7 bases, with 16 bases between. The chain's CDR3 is CSASRGFSDQPQHF. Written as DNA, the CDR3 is TGCAGTGCTAGTCGGGGGTTCTCAGACCAGCCCCAGCATTTT.

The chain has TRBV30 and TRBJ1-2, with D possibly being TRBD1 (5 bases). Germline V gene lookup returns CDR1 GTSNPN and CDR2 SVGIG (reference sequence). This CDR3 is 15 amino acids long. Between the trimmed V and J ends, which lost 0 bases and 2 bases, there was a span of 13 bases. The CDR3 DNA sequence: TGTGCCTGGAGTGTCCTCATGGACATCAACTATGGCTACACCTTC. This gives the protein CAWSVLMDINYGYTF.

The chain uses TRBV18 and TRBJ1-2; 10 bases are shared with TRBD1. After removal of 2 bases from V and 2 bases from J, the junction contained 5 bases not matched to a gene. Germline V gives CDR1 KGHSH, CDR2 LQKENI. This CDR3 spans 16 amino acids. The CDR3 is CASSPTGQGPNYGYTF. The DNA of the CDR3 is TGTGCCAGCTCACCAACGGGACAGGGGCCCAACTATGGCTACACCTTC.

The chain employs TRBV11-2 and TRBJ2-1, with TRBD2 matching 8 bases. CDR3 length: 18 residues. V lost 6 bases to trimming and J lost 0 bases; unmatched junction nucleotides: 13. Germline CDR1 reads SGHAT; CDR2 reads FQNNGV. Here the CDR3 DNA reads TGTGCCAGCAGATCTTTTAGCGGGACCAAGAGCTCCTACAATGAGCAGTTCTTC. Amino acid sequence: CASRSFSGTKSSYNEQFF.

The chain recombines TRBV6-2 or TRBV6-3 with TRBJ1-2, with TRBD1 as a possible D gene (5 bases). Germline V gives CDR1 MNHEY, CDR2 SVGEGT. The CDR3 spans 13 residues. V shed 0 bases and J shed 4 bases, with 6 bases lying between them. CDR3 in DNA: TGTGCCAGCAGTTACTCCCAGGGCTATGGCTACACCTTC. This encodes CASSYSQGYGYTF.

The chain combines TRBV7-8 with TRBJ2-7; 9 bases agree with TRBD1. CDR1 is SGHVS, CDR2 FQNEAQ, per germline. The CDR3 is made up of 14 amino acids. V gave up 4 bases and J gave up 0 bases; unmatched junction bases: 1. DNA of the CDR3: TGTGCCAGCAGCTCGACAGGGGGCTCCTACGAGCAGTACTTC. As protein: CASSSTGGSYEQYF.

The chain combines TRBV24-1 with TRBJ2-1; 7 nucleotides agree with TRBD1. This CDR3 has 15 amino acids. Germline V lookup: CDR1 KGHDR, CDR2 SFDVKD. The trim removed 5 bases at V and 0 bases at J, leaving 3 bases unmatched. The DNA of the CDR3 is TGTGCCACCAGTGCCGGGGACAGCTCCTACAATGAGCAGTTCTTC. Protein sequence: CATSAGDSSYNEQFF.

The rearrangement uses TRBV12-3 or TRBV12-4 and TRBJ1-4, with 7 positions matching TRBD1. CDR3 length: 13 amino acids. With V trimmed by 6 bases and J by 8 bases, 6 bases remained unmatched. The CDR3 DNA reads TGTGCCAGCAGGGGACAGCTGCGGGAAAAACTGTTTTTT. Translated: CASRGQLREKLFF.

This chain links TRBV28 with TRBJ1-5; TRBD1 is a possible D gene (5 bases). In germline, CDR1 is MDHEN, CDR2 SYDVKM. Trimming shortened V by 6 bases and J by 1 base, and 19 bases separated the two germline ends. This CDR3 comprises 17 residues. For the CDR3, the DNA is TGTGCCAGCAGAAGGGCAGGGCAGTGGGGAAGCAATCAGCCCCAGCATTTT. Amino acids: CASRRAGQWGSNQPQHF.